The source of this T cell receptor (beta chain) is a study of CD8 T cells in ankylosing spondylitis. This clonotype occurred many times. TCRdb reprocessed the 5' RACE reads with MiXCR, giving one entry per CDR3 protein. Of 150,000 to 200,000 distinct CDR3 sequences in the sample, more than 9% were seen once. CDR1 is SGHAT and CDR2 is FQNNGV in the germline V gene. The CDR3 consists of 15 residues. The V gene lost 1 base and the J gene lost 0 bases, with 9 bases spanning the gap. The rearrangement joins TRBV11-2 to TRBJ1-2; no definite D call. The receptor was isolated from a male donor with ankylosing spondylitis or in good health (not recorded which). Material: blood, either unsorted or a sorted T cell fraction (not recorded which). The CDR3 region is CASSLAAGTNYGYTF. The CDR3, as DNA: TGTGCCAGCAGCTTAGCGGCCGGAACTAACTATGGCTACACCTTC.